These 20 T cell receptor beta chains were all obtained from the same sample, sequenced in a study of tumor and adjacent non-tumor tissue in lung cancer. The template was RNA from unsorted bulk tissue. TCRbeta libraries were built with three rounds of nested PCR, modified from ARM-PCR. TCRdb reanalysed the multiplex PCR reads using MiXCR and keeps one entry per CDR3 protein. Of more than 60,000 distinct CDR3 sequences detected, 60% to 80% appear once; the ten largest clones hold approximately 12%. Input material: lung tumor tissue. Source of these receptors: a woman aged 45-65 years with non-small cell lung cancer.

For this clonotype: A much larger clone differs from this one at a single base, so this may be a read error. The V call is TRBV5-1, the J call TRBJ2-7; possible D gene TRBD1, 6 bases. This CDR3 is built from 15 residues. V shed 0 bases and J shed 5 bases, with 15 bases lying between them. CDR1 and CDR2 from the germline V gene are SGHRS and YFSETQ. The CDR3 coding sequence is TGCGCCAGCAGCTTGGTCGGGGACAAATTCCACGAGCAGTACTTC. As protein: CASSLVGDKFHEQYF.

The chain recombines TRBV11-3 with TRBJ2-1, with D unresolved. CDR1 is SGHNT, CDR2 YENEEA, per germline. The CDR3 is made up of 12 amino acids. The chain's CDR3 is CANSLDRNEQFF. CDR3 DNA sequence: TGTGCAAACAGTTTAGACCGCAATGAGCAGTTCTTC. The variable domain in full, with the rest retrieved from reference TRBV11-3 and TRBJ2-1, is EAGVVQSPRYKIIEKKQPVAFWCNPISGHNTLYWYLQNLGQGPELLIRYENEEAVDDSQLPKDRFSAERLKGVDSTLKIQPAELGDSAVYLCANSLDRNEQFFGPGTRLTVL.

Notes on this clonotype: The missing conserved phenylalanine or tryptophan at the end of this CDR3 makes a read error likely. The chain recombines TRBV5-1 with TRBJ2-7; TRBD1 is a possible D gene (7 bases). Trimming left V 1 base short and J 3 bases short, with 14 bases between. CDR1 and CDR2 from the germline V gene are SGHRS and YFSETQ. The CDR3 consists of 15 residues. CDR3 DNA sequence: TGCGCCAGCAGCTTGAGGCGGGACAGAATCTACGAGCAGTACATC. Its protein is CASSLRRDRIYEQYI.

V gene TRBV28 combines with J gene TRBJ2-7; TRBD2 aligns across 7 bases. Germline values: CDR1 MDHEN, CDR2 SYDVKM. V dropped 5 bases and J dropped 8; count of bases not matched to a gene: 15. The CDR3 is 15 amino acids. The CDR3 is CASSRQRDWSDKQYF. The CDR3 DNA reads TGTGCCAGCAGTCGTCAGCGGGACTGGAGCGACAAGCAGTACTTC. The full variable domain, its missing parts supplied by reference TRBV28 and TRBJ2-7, is DVKVTQSSRYLVKRTGEKVFLECVQDMDHENMFWYRQDPGLGLRLIYFSYDVKMKEKGDIPEGYSVSREKKERFSLILESASTNQTSMYLCASSRQRDWSDKQYFGPGTRLTVT.

In the case of this clonotype: The conserved phenylalanine or tryptophan normally closing the CDR3 is absent here, so this likely arose from a read error. The chain uses TRBV28 and TRBJ2-3; D not resolved. The J call may be wrong; the DNA end is better matched by TRBJ1-5. Per the germline V gene, CDR1 is MDHEN and CDR2 is SYDVKM. This CDR3 is built from 15 residues. The CDR3 is CASSLVFPRRDTQHL. The CDR3 nucleotides are TGTGCCAGCAGTTTAGTGTTCCCACGGCGAGATACGCAGCATTTA.

Details on this clonotype: One base away lies a much larger clone, so this may be a sequencing read error. This chain connects TRBV20-1 to TRBJ1-3; D is unresolved. The CDR3 runs 12 residues. Germline V lookup: CDR1 DFQATT, CDR2 SNEGSKA (reference sequence). CDR3 amino acids: CSAKSSGNIIYF. For the CDR3, the DNA is TGCAGTGCTAAAAGCTCTGGAAACATCATATATTTT.

This clonotype was counted ten times or more. The J gene is TRBJ1-6, the V gene TRBV5-1, with TRBD1 identical over 8 bases. Trimming took 4 bases from V and 15 from J; bases not matched to a gene: 3. This CDR3 is 11 amino acids long. The germline gives CDR1 SGHRS, CDR2 YFSETQ. CDR3 coding DNA: TGCGCCAGCAGCGCGGACAGGGTCCTCCACTTT. Its translation is CASSADRVLHF.

By proportion, this clonotype is medium-sized. The chain links TRBV7-8 to TRBJ2-1; D is undetermined. The CDR3 covers 14 residues. The germline V and J ends were trimmed by 1 base and 3 bases, with 7 bases remaining between them. Germline loops: CDR1 SGHVS, CDR2 FQNEAQ. The CDR3 DNA reads TGTGCCAGCAGCTTAGAGACTGGCTACAATGAGCAGTTCTTC. It yields the protein CASSLETGYNEQFF.

Details on this clonotype: The junction departs from the called germline gene at one end, perhaps through a read error. The rearrangement joins TRBV12-3 or TRBV12-4 to TRBJ1-1, with D perhaps matching TRBD1 (5 bases). The CDR3 runs to 17 residues. The CDR3 DNA reads TGTGCCAACAGTCTCTACCCCACTATCAGGGTTCGAACTGAAGCTTTCTTT. Residues: CANSLYPTIRVRTEAFF.

Details on this clonotype: Given the absence of the conserved phenylalanine or tryptophan at the CDR3 end, a read error is likely. V is TRBV11-2 and J is TRBJ1-3, with 7 bases aligning to TRBD1. The germline V gene encodes CDR1 SGHAT and CDR2 FQNNGV. The CDR3 consists of 16 residues. DNA of the CDR3: TGTGCCAGCAGCTTAAGTCAGGGGGTGACTGGAAACACTATATATTCT. Translated, it gives CASSLSQGVTGNTIYS.

Details on this clonotype: This CDR3 fails to terminate in the conserved phenylalanine or tryptophan, so it likely reflects a read error. This chain links TRBV4-1 with TRBJ2-7; D is unresolved. Germline CDR1 reads MGHRA; CDR2 reads YSYEKL. With 2 bases removed from V and 5 bases from J, the gap between germline ends came to 16 bases. The CDR3 has 15 residues. Here the CDR3 reads CASSQWSSHLDEQYL. The CDR3 bases are TGCGCCAGCAGCCAATGGTCCTCTCACCTCGACGAGCAGTACTTA.

Concerning this clonotype: A read error may be the cause here, since a much bigger clone is one base away. This chain joins TRBV5-4 and TRBJ2-3, with 8 bases that match TRBD2. The V gene's germline CDR1 is SGHNT and CDR2 YYREEE (reference sequence). The CDR3 extends over 16 amino acids. The CDR3 region is CTSSLASGSGTDTQYF. In nucleotides, the CDR3 is TGTACCAGCAGCTTGGCAAGCGGGAGTGGCACAGATACGCAGTATTTT.

Details on this clonotype: A junction end diverges from the germline sequence, so it may reflect a read error. The J gene is TRBJ1-5, the V gene TRBV28; D not certain. The CDR3 has 14 amino acids. Germline V gene data show CDR1 as MDHEN and CDR2 as SYDVKM. The CDR3 is CASSPGLDNQPQHF. Written as DNA, the CDR3 is TGTGCCAGTAGCCCCGGACTAGACAATCAGCCTCAGCATTTT.

Concerning this clonotype itself: Since the CDR3 does not end with the conserved phenylalanine or tryptophan, this likely comes from a read error. The genes are TRBV12-3 or TRBV12-4 and TRBJ2-6; TRBD1 is a possible D gene (5 bases). The CDR3 has 13 amino acids. The CDR3: CASMVTGANILTL. The CDR3 DNA reads as TGTGCCAGCATGGTCACTGGGGCCAACATCCTGACTTTA.

A word on this clonotype: At one of its ends the junction is not consistent with the germline gene, which may arise from a read error. As DNA, the CDR3 is TGCGCCAGCAGCCGAAAAGAGGGGGATGCGGAGGGGAGCACAGATGCGCAGTATTTT. Protein sequence: CASSRKEGDAEGSTDAQYF. V is TRBV4-1 and J is TRBJ2-3; D could derive from TRBD1 or TRBD2 (6 bases each). The CDR3 has 19 amino acids. Germline lookup yields CDR1 MGHRA and CDR2 YSYEKL.

In the case of this clonotype: Here the CDR3 omits its conserved ending phenylalanine or tryptophan, so a read error is the likely source. The rearrangement joins TRBV10-2 to TRBJ2-3; a weak D match, TRBD2 (5 bases). The germline CDR1 and CDR2 sequences are WSHSY and SAAADI. The length of the CDR3 is 11 residues. CDR3 sequence (DNA): TGCGCCAACAGTAGCGCAGATACGCAGTATTCT. It yields the protein CANSSADTQYS.

As concerns this clonotype: The junction departs from the called germline gene at one end, perhaps through a read error. CDR3 protein: CAGSLSSGEHYF. Here the CDR3 DNA reads TGTGCCGGCAGCTTAAGCAGTGGGGAACATTACTTC. This sequence joins TRBV11-2 and TRBJ2-7; D call uncertain. The germline V gene has CDR1 SGHAT and CDR2 FQNNGV. This CDR3 has 12 amino acids.

This clonotype has just a few counts. This may be a read error: a much more frequent sequence differs by one nucleotide. The V gene is TRBV14, the J gene TRBJ2-1; D not certain. Germline values: CDR1 SGHDN, CDR2 FVKESK. This CDR3 spans 14 amino acids. The CDR3 here is CAGSQSVPYNEQFF. The DNA of the CDR3 is TGTGCCGGCAGCCAGTCGGTCCCCTACAATGAGCAGTTCTTC.

V usage is TRBV11-3 and J usage is TRBJ2-2; no firm D call. Germline CDR1 is SGHNT and CDR2 is YENEEA. CDR3 length: 14 amino acids. The CDR3 DNA sequence: TGTACGAGCAGCTCTCACCGAAACCCTGGGGAGCTGTTTTTT. This gives the protein CTSSSHRNPGELFF. Using reference TRBV11-3 and TRBJ2-2 for the parts outside the CDR3, the full variable domain is EAGVVQSPRYKIIEKKQPVAFWCNPISGHNTLYWYLQNLGQGPELLIRYENEEAVDDSQLPKDRFSAERLKGVDSTLKIQPAELGDSAVYLCTSSSHRNPGELFFGEGSRLTVL.

Of note for this clonotype: This likely comes from a read error, as the CDR3 has no conserved phenylalanine or tryptophan at its end. J is TRBJ1-2 and V is TRBV29-1; a possible D gene is TRBD1 (5 bases). The CDR3 has 12 amino acids. The germline V gene encodes CDR1 SQVTM and CDR2 ANQGSEA. The CDR3 region is CSVLRDSQGYTY. CDR3 sequence (DNA): TGTAGCGTTCTACGGGACTCTCAAGGCTACACCTAC.